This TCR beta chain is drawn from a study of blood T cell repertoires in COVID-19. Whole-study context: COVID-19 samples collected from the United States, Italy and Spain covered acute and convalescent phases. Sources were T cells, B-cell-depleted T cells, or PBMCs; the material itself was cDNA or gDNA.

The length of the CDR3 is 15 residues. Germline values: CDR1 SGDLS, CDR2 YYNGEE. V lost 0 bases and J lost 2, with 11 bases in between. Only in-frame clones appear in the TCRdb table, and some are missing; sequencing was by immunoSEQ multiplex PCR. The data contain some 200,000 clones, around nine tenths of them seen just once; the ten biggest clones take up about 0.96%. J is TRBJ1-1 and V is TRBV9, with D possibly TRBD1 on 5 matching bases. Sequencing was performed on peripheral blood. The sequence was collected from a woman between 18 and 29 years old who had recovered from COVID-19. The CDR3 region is CASSVVPGLNTEAFF. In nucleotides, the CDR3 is TGTGCCAGCAGCGTAGTGCCAGGGCTCAACACTGAAGCTTTCTTT.